This entry describes one T cell receptor (beta chain). The target antigen is unknown. This PCR relied on a set of 60 Vbeta primers and 13 Jbeta primers. Using immunoSEQ multiplex PCR, the repertoire was profiled, and TCRdb retains in-frame clones only, with some absent. This table has tens of thousands of clones, 55% to 75% appearing once. The sample comes from a study of cytomegalovirus exposure and HLA in healthy donors. The overall study: In an early release, HLA-typed donors contributed about 79 million unique TCR sequences. Study results and limitations: Accurate prediction of HLA-A and HLA-B alleles (for most subjects) was reportedly achieved from TCR beta sequences. In a later analysis, productive TCRs from donors in an Asian-associated ancestry cluster reportedly carried fewer N-insertions than the cohort mean.

This CDR3 comprises 17 residues. Trimming shortened V by 4 bases and J by 3 bases, and 21 bases separated the two germline ends. The germline CDR1 and CDR2 sequences are MGHRA and YSYEKL. The TCR was taken from a man aged 25-45 years in good health and CMV-seropositive. V usage is TRBV4-1 and J usage is TRBJ1-1; D might be TRBD1 (6 bases). What was sequenced was PBMCs. CDR3 region: CASSPSPPLGGDTEAFF. Here the CDR3 DNA reads TGCGCCAGCAGCCCTAGCCCCCCCTTAGGGGGAGACACTGAAGCTTTCTTT.